Each of the 30 T cell receptor beta chains below was sequenced from the same sample in a study of CD8+ T cells in alopecia areata. The authors extracted RNA and reverse transcribed it into cDNA as the sequencing template. The repertoire was sequenced with immunoSEQ multiplex PCR; TCRdb's copy has only in-frame clones and lacks some. The sample includes roughly 200,000 clones, about 53% of them seen just once. Stated treatment: oral pan-JAK inhibitor, 5-10 mg twice daily. The material was CD8+ T cells sorted from blood, obtained at week 24, from a patient treated with tofacitinib. The origin of the receptors is a human donor with alopecia areata.

The chain combines TRBV7-9 with TRBJ2-7; D is perhaps TRBD1 (8 bases). CDR1 is SEHNR, CDR2 FQNEAQ, per germline (reference sequence). The CDR3 covers 15 residues. Trimming cost V 5 bases and J 5 bases, with 19 bases left between them. The CDR3: CASSGRSQGGNEQYF. The CDR3 DNA reads as TGTGCCAGCAGCGGCCGTTCACAGGGGGGGAACGAGCAGTACTTC. The full variable domain, with the rest looked up from reference TRBV7-9 and TRBJ2-7, is DTGVSQNPRHKITKRGQNVTFRCDPISEHNRLYWYRQTLGQGPEFLTYFQNEAQLEKSRLLSDRFSAERPKGSFSTLEIQRTEQGDSAMYLCASSGRSQGGNEQYFGPGTRLTVT.

The rearrangement uses TRBV29-1 and TRBJ1-2, with TRBD1 as a possible D gene (5 bases). Germline lookup yields CDR1 SQVTM and CDR2 ANQGSEA. The CDR3 sequence is 13 residues long. Trimming removed 5 bases from V and 4 bases from J, with 14 bases in between. The CDR3 here is CSVPGTSTYGYTF. CDR3 DNA sequence: TGCAGCGTTCCCGGGACGTCTACCTATGGCTACACCTTC.

This clone appeared a few times. Germline and junction disagree at one end, which may indicate a read error. V gene TRBV29-1 combines with J gene TRBJ1-4; D possibly corresponds to TRBD1 (6 bases). CDR1 and CDR2 from the germline V gene are SQVTM and ANQGSEA. This CDR3 has 13 residues. CDR3 in amino acids: CSVLDSFNEKLFF. The CDR3 DNA follows: TGCAGCGTTTTGGACAGTTTTAATGAGAAACTGTTTTTT.

The chain combines TRBV5-1 with TRBJ2-7, with TRBD1 matching over 9 bases. Per germline, CDR1 SGHRS and CDR2 YFSETQ. After removal of 3 bases from V and 3 bases from J, the junction contained 4 bases not matched to a gene. The CDR3 extends over 14 amino acids. The DNA of the CDR3 is TGCGCCAGCAGCTCCGGGACAGGGAACTACGAGCAGTACTTC. Encoded protein: CASSSGTGNYEQYF.

The rearrangement joins TRBV10-3 to TRBJ1-5; D is undetermined. The V end lost 3 bases, the J end lost 1 base, and 4 bases lay between the germline ends. This CDR3 is built from 13 residues. Germline lookup yields CDR1 ENHRY and CDR2 SYGVKD. The CDR3 loop is CAISEGSNQPQHF. As DNA, the CDR3 is TGTGCCATCAGTGAAGGAAGCAATCAGCCCCAGCATTTT.

This chain uses TRBV4-3 with TRBJ2-2; no firm D call. The CDR3 sequence is 14 residues long. V was shortened by 1 base and J by 7 bases, with 10 bases between the two germline ends. Per the germline V gene, CDR1 is LGHNA and CDR2 is YSLEER. This CDR3 is CASSQAFYGGELFF. DNA of the CDR3: TGCGCCAGCAGCCAAGCTTTTTACGGCGGGGAGCTGTTTTTT.

The gene calls are TRBV7-3 and TRBJ1-5, with D unresolved. CDR1 and CDR2 from the germline V gene are SGHTA and FQGTGA. This CDR3 has 13 amino acids. V was cut by 8 bases and J by 5 bases, with 13 bases left in between. Written as DNA, the CDR3 is TGTGCCAGCTCAGAAGGTTTAGATCAGCCCCAGCATTTT. Residues: CASSEGLDQPQHF. The complete variable domain, with remaining parts taken from reference TRBV7-3 and TRBJ1-5, reads GAGVSQTPSNKVTEKGKYVELRCDPISGHTALYWYRQSLGQGPEFLIYFQGTGAADDSGLPNDRFFAVRPEGSVSTLKIQRTERGDSAVYLCASSEGLDQPQHFGDGTRLSIL.

This sequence joins TRBV29-1 and TRBJ1-5; D is unresolved. Per germline, CDR1 SQVTM and CDR2 ANQGSEA. The length of the CDR3 is 14 residues. Trimming removed 4 bases from V and 0 bases from J, with 10 bases in between. Here the CDR3 reads CSVVVYDSNQPQHF. The CDR3 coding sequence is TGCAGCGTTGTGGTTTACGATAGCAATCAGCCCCAGCATTTT.

The table lists this clone with a few counts. The chain couples TRBV14 to TRBJ2-7, with TRBD1 identical over 10 bases. V lost 4 bases to trimming and J lost 5 bases; unmatched junction nucleotides: 8. Germline V CDR1 and CDR2: SGHDN, FVKESK. The CDR3 loop spans 15 amino acids. CDR3 sequence (DNA): TGTGCCAGCAGCCCCTGGGGACAGGGGACCCACGAGCAGTACTTC. This sequence encodes CASSPWGQGTHEQYF.

The gene calls are TRBV6-5 and TRBJ2-7; D is unclear. This CDR3 spans 12 amino acids. The germline V and J ends were trimmed by 0 bases and 6 bases, with 6 bases remaining between them. Germline V gene data show CDR1 as MNHEY and CDR2 as SVGAGI. CDR3 amino acids: CASSYSGTEQYF. The DNA of the CDR3 is TGTGCCAGCAGTTACTCCGGCACCGAGCAGTACTTC.

The chain carries TRBV7-8 and TRBJ1-5, with D tentatively TRBD1 (5 bases). CDR1 SGHVS and CDR2 FQNEAQ come from the germline V gene. This CDR3 is 13 amino acids long. V lost 5 bases, J lost 4 bases, and 9 bases lay in between. The DNA for the CDR3 is TGTGCCAGCAGCGCCGACAGAAATCAGCCCCAGCATTTT. Translating it yields CASSADRNQPQHF.

This clone was observed a handful of times. The genes are TRBV29-1 and TRBJ2-2; D is possibly TRBD2 (5 bases). Germline V gene sequence: CDR1 SQVTM, CDR2 ANQGSEA. Trimming left V 7 bases short and J 1 base short, with 16 bases between. The CDR3 is made up of 15 amino acids. The DNA for the CDR3 is TGCAGCGGGATGGACGGGGTGGGGAACACCGGGGAGCTGTTTTTT. This encodes CSGMDGVGNTGELFF.

The gene calls are TRBV6-5 and TRBJ2-3; no definite D call. V lost 4 bases, J lost 1 base, and 3 bases lay in between. Germline CDR1 reads MNHEY; CDR2 reads SVGAGI. This CDR3 contains 12 residues. The DNA of the CDR3 is TGTGCCAGCAGTTCAGGCACAGATACGCAGTATTTT. Its translation is CASSSGTDTQYF.

V usage is TRBV25-1 and J usage is TRBJ1-1; no firm D call. The V gene's germline CDR1 is MGHDK and CDR2 SYGVNS. The CDR3 is 13 amino acids. V was shortened by 6 bases and J by 3 bases, with 11 bases between the two germline ends. CDR3 protein: CASRAREDTEAFF. Here the CDR3 DNA reads TGTGCCAGCAGAGCAAGGGAGGACACTGAAGCTTTCTTT.

Comment on this clone: Other DNA sequences within the sample encode an identical CDR3. This chain links TRBV30 with TRBJ1-5, with a possible D match to TRBD1 (5 bases). Deletions cut 3 bases from V and 7 bases from J, with 13 bases between. The CDR3 sequence is 13 residues long. The germline CDR1 and CDR2 sequences are GTSNPN and SVGIG (reference sequence). CDR3 loop: CAWSGGERQPQHF. The DNA of the CDR3 is TGTGCCTGGAGCGGGGGGGAACGACAGCCCCAGCATTTT. The entire variable domain, with the rest obtained from reference TRBV30 and TRBJ1-5, is as follows: SQTIHQWPATLVQPVGSPLSLECTVEGTSNPNLYWYRQAAGRGLQLLFYSVGIGQISSEVPQNLSASRPQDRQFILSSKKLLLSDSGFYLCAWSGGERQPQHFGDGTRLSIL.

The chain has TRBV4-3 and TRBJ2-7; tentatively, D is TRBD1 (7 bases). Looked up from germline, CDR1 is LGHNA and CDR2 is YSLEER. V was pared by 3 bases and J by 5 bases, with 17 bases between. The CDR3 is 15 amino acids. This CDR3 reads CASSQLTGTVDEQYF. The CDR3 coding sequence is TGCGCCAGCAGCCAGCTGACAGGGACTGTCGACGAGCAGTACTTC.

The chain recombines TRBV9 with TRBJ1-2; D is ambiguous. The CDR3 consists of 16 residues. The V gene's germline CDR1 is SGDLS and CDR2 YYNGEE. The V and J ends lost 4 bases and 6 bases respectively, with 22 bases between them. CDR3 sequence reads: CASSPSSSDPVHGYTF. CDR3 nucleotide sequence: TGTGCCAGCAGCCCTTCCTCATCCGACCCCGTCCATGGCTACACCTTC.

This clone has more than one count but fewer than ten. The gene calls are TRBV11-2 and TRBJ1-1, with 7 bases aligning to TRBD1. The CDR3 has 15 residues. CDR1 is SGHAT and CDR2 is FQNNGV in the germline V gene. V trimming: 1 base; J trimming: 0 bases; junction bases outside the gene matches: 2. The CDR3 DNA reads TGTGCCAGCAGCTTAGGGACAGGTCTGAACACTGAAGCTTTCTTT. Its protein product is CASSLGTGLNTEAFF.

The rearrangement links TRBV6-5 to TRBJ2-7; no firm D call. CDR3 size: 16 residues. CDR1 is MNHEY, CDR2 SVGAGI, per germline. The germline V and J ends were trimmed by 0 bases and 0 bases, with 12 bases remaining between them. In DNA, the CDR3 is TGTGCCAGCAGTTACTCGATAGGTCAGAGCTCCTACGAGCAGTACTTC. This translates into CASSYSIGQSSYEQYF.

V is TRBV20-1 and J is TRBJ2-7; D is undetermined. V lost 6 bases to trimming and J lost 1 base, with 7 bases between them. Germline V gene sequence: CDR1 DFQATT, CDR2 SNEGSKA (reference sequence). The CDR3 consists of 11 residues. CDR3 loop: CSAPDSYEQYF. The CDR3 DNA is TGCAGTGCACCCGATTCCTACGAGCAGTACTTC.

In the case of this clone: Other DNA sequences in the same sample also yield this CDR3. The chain is built from TRBV29-1 and TRBJ1-1; D is undetermined. The V and J ends lost 3 bases and 4 bases respectively, with 3 bases between them. The CDR3 length is 10 residues. The germline V gene has CDR1 SQVTM and CDR2 ANQGSEA. CDR3 protein: CSVEGTEAFF. The CDR3 DNA reads as TGCAGCGTTGAGGGCACTGAAGCTTTCTTT.

The rearrangement joins TRBV10-3 to TRBJ1-5; D gene uncertain. V lost 0 bases and J 5 bases, leaving 8 bases between the germline ends. The CDR3 extends over 14 amino acids. Germline CDR1 reads ENHRY; CDR2 reads SYGVKD. CDR3 coding DNA: TGTGCCATCAGTGAGTCGAGGGCAGATCAGCCCCAGCATTTT. Amino acid sequence: CAISESRADQPQHF.

The chain links TRBV10-3 to TRBJ2-5, with D unresolved. Looked up from germline, CDR1 is ENHRY and CDR2 is SYGVKD. V was trimmed by 5 bases and J by 3 bases, leaving 10 bases between them. CDR3 length equals 13 residues. Here the CDR3 reads CAISTRMEETQYF. DNA for the CDR3: TGTGCCATCAGTACCCGGATGGAAGAGACCCAGTACTTC.

The chain has TRBV19 and TRBJ1-1; D gene unclear. CDR3 size: 14 residues. Germline V lookup: CDR1 LNHDA, CDR2 SQIVND (reference sequence). Trimming shortened V by 6 bases and J by 0 bases, and 11 bases separated the two germline ends. This CDR3 is CASSQLALNTEAFF. CDR3 DNA: TGTGCCAGTAGCCAATTGGCCTTGAACACTGAAGCTTTCTTT.

The chain carries TRBV15 and TRBJ1-2; unclear D gene. Looked up from germline, CDR1 is LNHNV and CDR2 is YYDKDF (reference sequence). The CDR3 consists of 14 residues. V was clipped by 1 base and J by 4 bases, with 10 bases between them. CDR3 nucleotide sequence: TGTGCCACCAGCAGAGGGCGGGGTTCCTATGGCTACACCTTC. Translated: CATSRGRGSYGYTF.

The J gene is TRBJ2-1, the V gene TRBV29-1; 7 bases are a match to TRBD1. V trimming: 7 bases; J trimming: 5 bases; junction bases outside the gene matches: 8. CDR3 length: 13 residues. Germline lookup yields CDR1 SQVTM and CDR2 ANQGSEA. CDR3 in amino acids: CSAWDSGNNEQFF. The CDR3, as DNA: TGCAGCGCCTGGGACAGTGGAAACAATGAGCAGTTCTTC.

In the case of this clone: The junction shows a germline mismatch at one end, possibly a read error. This chain links TRBV2 with TRBJ2-3; 10 bases align to TRBD2. Germline V CDR1 and CDR2: SNHLY, FYNNEI. The CDR3 loop spans 17 amino acids. Written as DNA, the CDR3 is TGTGCCAGCAGCGCGATAACTAGCGGGGCTATCACAAATACGCAGTATTTT. As protein: CASSAITSGAITNTQYF.

This clone was seen at least ten times. The chain recombines TRBV10-3 with TRBJ2-7; 7 nucleotides line up with TRBD1. This CDR3 comprises 15 residues. The germline V gene has CDR1 ENHRY and CDR2 SYGVKD. Trimming took 6 bases from V and 0 from J; bases not matched to a gene: 8. The CDR3 region has the DNA TGTGCCATCAGCGACCTACAGGGGAGCTCCTACGAGCAGTACTTC. This translates into CAISDLQGSSYEQYF.

The sample holds one count of this clone. The rearrangement uses TRBV13 and TRBJ2-7; 10 bases line up with TRBD2. Trimming cost V 3 bases and J 6 bases; bases outside gene matches: 2. CDR3 size: 13 residues. Germline V gene data show CDR1 as PRHDT and CDR2 as FYEKMQ (reference sequence). The CDR3 protein is CASSFSGGPEQYF. As DNA, the CDR3 is TGTGCCAGCAGCTTTAGCGGGGGGCCCGAGCAGTACTTC.

In DNA form, the CDR3 reads TGTGCCTGGAGGGATCAGGGGGCCTACGAGCAGTACTTC. Protein: CAWRDQGAYEQYF. The gene calls are TRBV30 and TRBJ2-7; 7 nucleotides line up with TRBD1. The CDR3 has 13 amino acids. The V gene end was trimmed by 3 bases and the J gene end by 2 bases; junction bases not matched to a gene: 4. Per the germline V gene, CDR1 is GTSNPN and CDR2 is SVGIG (reference sequence). Based on the CDR3 plus reference TRBV30 and TRBJ2-7, the full variable domain is SQTIHQWPATLVQPVGSPLSLECTVEGTSNPNLYWYRQAAGRGLQLLFYSVGIGQISSEVPQNLSASRPQDRQFILSSKKLLLSDSGFYLCAWRDQGAYEQYFGPGTRLTVT.